The rows below give T cell receptor beta chains drawn from one sample of a study of beta chain features in type 1 diabetes. Assay used: immunoSEQ multiplex PCR; TCRdb lists only in-frame clones, some missing. The sample includes a few hundred thousand clones, about 16% of them seen just once. The specimen was naive CD4+ T cells from blood. These receptor sequences come from a woman younger than 35 in good health. Each CDR3 is given with its conserved first and last residue.

TRBJ2-7 | 13 | TRBV30 | CAWRGGRGSEQYF
TRBJ2-5 | 15 | TRBV15 | CATSRDAGYQETQYF
TRBJ2-1 | 15 | TRBV7-2 | CASSPTSGTYNEQFF
TRBJ1-5 | 18 | TRBV27 | CASSLSRTGVRMGQPQHF
TRBJ2-7 | 16 | TRBV9 | CASSVDEPDRFYEQYF
TRBJ2-3 | 15 | TRBV5-6 | CASSLAPRGTDTQYF
TRBJ2-5 | 14 | TRBV10-3 | CAISEASSQETQYF
TRBJ2-1 | 15 | TRBV5-1 | CASSLGGDSYNEQFF
TRBJ2-3 | 13 | TRBV30 | CAWSTSIQGTQYF
TRBJ1-4 | 16 | TRBV25-1 | CASSEYMAGINEKLFF
TRBJ2-7 | 14 | TRBV4-3 | CASSQAGETYEQYF
TRBJ2-7 | 12 | TRBV4-2 | CASSPDYYEQYF
TRBJ2-1 | 15 | TRBV5-4 | CASSWGTSGNNEQFF
TRBJ2-7 | 13 | TRBV6-1 | CAIHPGSTYEQYF
TRBJ1-5 | 14 | TRBV4-1 | CASSKGQGDQPQHF
TRBJ2-7 | 12 | TRBV18 | CASSPATYEQYF
TRBJ2-7 | 15 | TRBV5-1 | CASSLVVSSGNEQYF
TRBJ1-1 | 14 | TRBV2 | CASVVGTGIPEAFF
TRBJ2-5 | 15 | TRBV7-3 | CASSPGQGPQETQYF
TRBJ2-7 | 15 | TRBV6-5 | CASSLLRGSLYEQYF
TRBJ2-7 | 13 | TRBV6-5 | CASSGREGLEQYF
TRBJ2-1 | 15 | TRBV27 | CASSFLGQAYNEQFF
TRBJ2-7 | 16 | TRBV14 | CASSQWGAGGSLKQYF
TRBJ2-2 | 16 | TRBV7-2 | CASSFTSGVNTGELFF
TRBJ2-1 | 19 | TRBV15 | CATSRAGLAGVRVFDEQFF
TRBJ1-5 | 13 | TRBV7-2 | CASSLTGNQPQHF
TRBJ1-2 | 13 | TRBV6-5 | CASSYDRGYGYTF
TRBJ1-5 | 15 | TRBV5-1 | CASSSSGQSNQPQHF
TRBJ2-4 | 11 | TRBV5-6 | CASSLANIRDF
TRBJ2-5 | 15 | TRBV5-4 | CASSTSGTGGETQYF
TRBJ2-2 | 13 | TRBV25-1 | CASTGVRTGELFF
TRBJ1-1 | 15 | TRBV7-8 | CASSTTPGGYTEAFF
TRBJ2-1 | 15 | TRBV5-4 | CASSFGGSSYNEQFF
TRBJ2-2 | 15 | TRBV27 | CASSSQAAGTGELFF
TRBJ2-1 | 15 | TRBV30 | CAWSGYGRDRSEQFF
TRBJ2-1 | 16 | TRBV7-3 | CASSSSSGRALNEQFF
TRBJ2-5 | 15 | TRBV4-1 | CASSLRLAGEETQYF
TRBJ2-7 | 16 | TRBV7-2 | CASSLLSTGGSYEQYF
TRBJ2-7 | 11 | TRBV30 | CAWSVAYEQYF
TRBJ2-3 | 13 | TRBV10-3 | CATLAGARDTQYF
TRBJ2-3 | 12 | TRBV2 | CASRGREDTQYF
TRBJ2-1 | 17 | TRBV18 | CASSPPSGGRALNEQFF
TRBJ1-2 | 12 | TRBV2 | CASSLGSYGYTF
TRBJ2-7 | 15 | TRBV28 | CASRTGTGFSYEQYF
TRBJ1-2 | 16 | TRBV28 | CASRGQKRQGIYGYTF
TRBJ2-1 | 15 | TRBV6-1 | CASSSSGRAYNEQFF
TRBJ2-7 | 16 | TRBV4-1 | CASSQTTSGSVYEQYF
TRBJ2-7 | 12 | TRBV30 | CAWGGGTYEQYF
TRBJ2-1 | 18 | TRBV29-1 | CSVAQGYQGRGWNNEQFF
TRBJ2-1 | 16 | TRBV5-1 | CASSGQSVSSYNEQFF
TRBJ1-3 | 15 | TRBV5-1 | CASSLPQGSGNTIYF
TRBJ1-5 | 15 | TRBV30 | CAWSVAAGLGQPQHF
TRBJ2-7 | 17 | TRBV7-9 | CASSLGVPGLAGYEQYF
TRBJ2-1 | 10 | TRBV30 | CAWSRGEQFF
TRBJ2-7 | 12 | TRBV10-3 | CAISEVGGQTYF
TRBJ2-3 | 12 | TRBV30 | CAWSGAGDTQYF
TRBJ1-1 | 14 | TRBV9 | CASSPQQGMTEAFF
TRBJ2-1 | 14 | TRBV18 | CASSPSGLAGEQFF